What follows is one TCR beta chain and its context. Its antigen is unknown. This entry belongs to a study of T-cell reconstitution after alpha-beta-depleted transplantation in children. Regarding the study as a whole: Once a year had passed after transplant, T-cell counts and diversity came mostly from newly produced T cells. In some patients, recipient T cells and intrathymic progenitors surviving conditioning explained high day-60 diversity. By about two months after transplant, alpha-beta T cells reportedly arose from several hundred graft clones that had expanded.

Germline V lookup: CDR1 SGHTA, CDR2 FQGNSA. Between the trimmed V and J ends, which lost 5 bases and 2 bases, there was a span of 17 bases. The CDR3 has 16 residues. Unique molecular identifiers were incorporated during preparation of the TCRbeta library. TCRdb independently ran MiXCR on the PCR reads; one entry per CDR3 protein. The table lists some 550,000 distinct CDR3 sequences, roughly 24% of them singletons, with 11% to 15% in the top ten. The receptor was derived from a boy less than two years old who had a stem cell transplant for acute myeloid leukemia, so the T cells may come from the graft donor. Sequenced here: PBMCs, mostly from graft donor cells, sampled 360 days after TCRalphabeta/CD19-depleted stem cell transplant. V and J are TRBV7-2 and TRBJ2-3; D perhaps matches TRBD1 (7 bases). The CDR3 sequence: CASSTQGTSLTDTQYF. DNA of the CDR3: TGTGCCAGCAGCACACAGGGGACTTCGCTCACAGATACGCAGTATTTT.